This TCR beta chain stems from a study of T-cell memory formation after mild COVID-19. The study's findings and limits: Clones that contracted from day 15 to 85 were balanced CD4/CD8, while later expanders leaned CD4+. Nothing confirmed that second-wave clones peaking on day 37 were specific for SARS-CoV-2. Among CD4+ contracting clones, most were CM and EM, and CD8+ ones EMRA.

5'RACE primed from the constant segment yielded TCR alpha and TCR beta cDNA libraries bearing sample barcodes and UMIs. Each CDR3 protein gets one entry after TCRdb re-called the 5' RACE reads with MiXCR. The table lists 95,000 to 120,000 distinct CDR3 sequences, roughly a sixth of them singletons, with roughly 6% in the top ten. The CDR3 runs 14 residues. The V end lost 4 bases, the J end lost 6 bases, and 13 bases lay between the germline ends. CDR1 and CDR2 (germline): MNHEY, SMNVEV (reference sequence). Worth noting for this clonotype: Its specificity is unknown.

This receptor was identified in a man aged 18 to 35 who had mild COVID-19 (a few samples of this study predate the infection). Cell type and time point are not known. V is TRBV27 and J is TRBJ2-4; D gene uncertain. The specimen sequenced was PBMCs or a T cell subset sorted from them (not recorded which). CDR3 DNA sequence: TGTGCCAGCAGTTCCCCCCGGGCCGTAAACATTCAGTACTTC. Translating gives CASSSPRAVNIQYF.